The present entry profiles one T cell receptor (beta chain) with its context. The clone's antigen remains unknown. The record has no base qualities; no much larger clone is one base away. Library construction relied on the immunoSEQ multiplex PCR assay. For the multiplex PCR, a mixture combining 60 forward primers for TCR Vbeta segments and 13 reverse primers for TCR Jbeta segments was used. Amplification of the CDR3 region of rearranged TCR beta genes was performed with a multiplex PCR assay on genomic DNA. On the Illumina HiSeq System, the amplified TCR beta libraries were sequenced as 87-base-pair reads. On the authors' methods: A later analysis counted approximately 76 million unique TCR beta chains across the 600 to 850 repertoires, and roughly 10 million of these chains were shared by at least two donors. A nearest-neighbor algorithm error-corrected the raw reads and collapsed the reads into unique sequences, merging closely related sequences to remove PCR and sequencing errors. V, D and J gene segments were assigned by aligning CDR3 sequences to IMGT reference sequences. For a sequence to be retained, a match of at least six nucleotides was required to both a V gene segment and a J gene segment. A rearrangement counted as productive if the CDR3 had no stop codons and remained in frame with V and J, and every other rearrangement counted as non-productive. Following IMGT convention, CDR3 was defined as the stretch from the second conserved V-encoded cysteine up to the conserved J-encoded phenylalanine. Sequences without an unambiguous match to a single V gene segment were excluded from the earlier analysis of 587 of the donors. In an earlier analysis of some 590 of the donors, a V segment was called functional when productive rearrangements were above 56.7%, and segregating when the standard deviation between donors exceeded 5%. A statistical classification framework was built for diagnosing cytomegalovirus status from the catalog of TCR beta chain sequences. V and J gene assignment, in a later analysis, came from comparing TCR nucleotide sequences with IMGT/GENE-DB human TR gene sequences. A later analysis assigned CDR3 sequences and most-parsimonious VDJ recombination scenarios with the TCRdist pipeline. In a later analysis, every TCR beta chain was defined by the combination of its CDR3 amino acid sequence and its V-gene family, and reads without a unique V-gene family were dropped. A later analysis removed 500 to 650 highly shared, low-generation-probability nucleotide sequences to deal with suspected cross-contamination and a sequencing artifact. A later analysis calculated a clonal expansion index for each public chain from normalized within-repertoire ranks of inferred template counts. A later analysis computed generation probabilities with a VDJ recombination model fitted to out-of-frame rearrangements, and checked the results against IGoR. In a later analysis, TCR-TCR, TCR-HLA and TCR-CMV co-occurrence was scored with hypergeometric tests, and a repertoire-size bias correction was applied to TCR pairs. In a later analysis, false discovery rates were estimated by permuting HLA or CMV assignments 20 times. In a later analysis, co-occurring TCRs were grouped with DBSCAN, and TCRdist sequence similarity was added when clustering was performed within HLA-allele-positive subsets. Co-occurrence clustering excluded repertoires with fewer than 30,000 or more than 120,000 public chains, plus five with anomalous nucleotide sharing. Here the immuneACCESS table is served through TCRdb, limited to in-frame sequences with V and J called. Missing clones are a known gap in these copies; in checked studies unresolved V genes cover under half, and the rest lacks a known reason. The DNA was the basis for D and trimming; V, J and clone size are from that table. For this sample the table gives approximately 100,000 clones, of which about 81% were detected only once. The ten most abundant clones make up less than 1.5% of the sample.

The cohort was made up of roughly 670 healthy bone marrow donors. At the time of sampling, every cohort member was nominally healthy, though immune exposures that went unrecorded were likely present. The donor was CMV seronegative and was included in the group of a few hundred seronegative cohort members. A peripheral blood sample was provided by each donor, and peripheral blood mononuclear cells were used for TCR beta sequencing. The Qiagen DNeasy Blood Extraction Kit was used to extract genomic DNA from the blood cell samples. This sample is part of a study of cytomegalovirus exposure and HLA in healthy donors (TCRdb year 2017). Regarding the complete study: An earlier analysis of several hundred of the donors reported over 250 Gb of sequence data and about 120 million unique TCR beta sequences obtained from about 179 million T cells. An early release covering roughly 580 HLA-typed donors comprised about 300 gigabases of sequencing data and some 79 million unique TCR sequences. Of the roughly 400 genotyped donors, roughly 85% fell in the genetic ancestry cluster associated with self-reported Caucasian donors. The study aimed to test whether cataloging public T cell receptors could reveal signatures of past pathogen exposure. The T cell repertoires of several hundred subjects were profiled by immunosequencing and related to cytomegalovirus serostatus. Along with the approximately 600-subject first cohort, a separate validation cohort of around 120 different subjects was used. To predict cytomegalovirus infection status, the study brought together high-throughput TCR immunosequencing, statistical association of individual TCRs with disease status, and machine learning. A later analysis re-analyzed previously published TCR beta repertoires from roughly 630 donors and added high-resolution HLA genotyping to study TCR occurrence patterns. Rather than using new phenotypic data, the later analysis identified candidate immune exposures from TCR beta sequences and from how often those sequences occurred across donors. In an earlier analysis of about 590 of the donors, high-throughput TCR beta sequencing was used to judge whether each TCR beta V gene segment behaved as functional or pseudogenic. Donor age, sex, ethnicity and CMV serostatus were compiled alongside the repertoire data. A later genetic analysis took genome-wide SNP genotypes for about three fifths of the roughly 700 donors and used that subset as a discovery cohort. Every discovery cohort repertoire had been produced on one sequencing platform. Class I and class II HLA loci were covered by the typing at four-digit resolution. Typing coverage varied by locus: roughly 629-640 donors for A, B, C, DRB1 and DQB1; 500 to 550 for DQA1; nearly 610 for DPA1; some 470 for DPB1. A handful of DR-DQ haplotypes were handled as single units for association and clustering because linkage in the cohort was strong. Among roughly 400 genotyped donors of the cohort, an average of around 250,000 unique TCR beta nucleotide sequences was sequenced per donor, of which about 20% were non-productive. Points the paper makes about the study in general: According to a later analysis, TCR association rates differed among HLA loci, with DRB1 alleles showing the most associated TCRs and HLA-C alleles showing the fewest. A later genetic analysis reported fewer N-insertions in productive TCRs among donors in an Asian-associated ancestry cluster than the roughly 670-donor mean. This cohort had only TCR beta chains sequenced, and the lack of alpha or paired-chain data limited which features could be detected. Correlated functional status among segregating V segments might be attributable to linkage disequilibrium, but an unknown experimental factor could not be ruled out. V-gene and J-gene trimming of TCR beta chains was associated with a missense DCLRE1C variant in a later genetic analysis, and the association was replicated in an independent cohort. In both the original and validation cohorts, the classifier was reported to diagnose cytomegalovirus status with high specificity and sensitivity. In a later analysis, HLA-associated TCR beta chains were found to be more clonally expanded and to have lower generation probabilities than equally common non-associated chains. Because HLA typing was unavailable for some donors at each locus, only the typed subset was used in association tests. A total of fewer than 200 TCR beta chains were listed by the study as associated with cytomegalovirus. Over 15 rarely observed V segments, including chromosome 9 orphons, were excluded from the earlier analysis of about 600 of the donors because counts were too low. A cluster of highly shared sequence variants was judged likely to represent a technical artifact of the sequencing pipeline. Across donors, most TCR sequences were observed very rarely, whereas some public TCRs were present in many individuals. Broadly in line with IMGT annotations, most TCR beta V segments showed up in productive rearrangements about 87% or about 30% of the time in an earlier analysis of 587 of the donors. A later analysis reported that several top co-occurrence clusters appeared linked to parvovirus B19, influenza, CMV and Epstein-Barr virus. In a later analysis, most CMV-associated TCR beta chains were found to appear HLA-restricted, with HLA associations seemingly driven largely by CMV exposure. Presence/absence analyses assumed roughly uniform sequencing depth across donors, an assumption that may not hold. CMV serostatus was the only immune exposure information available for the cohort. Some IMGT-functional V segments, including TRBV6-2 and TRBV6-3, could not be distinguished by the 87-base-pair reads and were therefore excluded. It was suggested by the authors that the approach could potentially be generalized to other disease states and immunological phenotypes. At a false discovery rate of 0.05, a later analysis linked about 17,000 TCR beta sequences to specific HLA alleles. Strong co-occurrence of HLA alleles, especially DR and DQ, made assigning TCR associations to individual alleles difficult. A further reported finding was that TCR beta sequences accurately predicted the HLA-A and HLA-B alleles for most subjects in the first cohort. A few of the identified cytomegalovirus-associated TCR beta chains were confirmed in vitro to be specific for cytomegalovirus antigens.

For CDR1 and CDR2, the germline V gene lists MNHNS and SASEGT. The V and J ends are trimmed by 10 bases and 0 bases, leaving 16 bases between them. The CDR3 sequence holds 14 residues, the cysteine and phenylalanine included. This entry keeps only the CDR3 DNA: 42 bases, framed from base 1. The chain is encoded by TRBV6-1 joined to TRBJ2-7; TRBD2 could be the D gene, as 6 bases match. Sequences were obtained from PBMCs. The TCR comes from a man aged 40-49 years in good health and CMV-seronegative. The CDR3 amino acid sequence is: CATRLGGASYEQYF. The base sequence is TGTGCCACCAGATTGGGGGGAGCCTCCTACGAGCAGTACTTC.